Here is one T cell receptor (beta chain) with its context. The antigen remains unidentified. Unique molecular identifiers had been added to the TCR beta cDNA libraries. T cells numbering roughly 1 to 10 million yielded some 520,000 cDNA molecules. Each CDR3 protein is one row after TCRdb ran MiXCR on the PCR reads. The table has 700,000 to 800,000 distinct CDR3 sequences, roughly 29% seen once; the top ten hold roughly 0.54%. The data belong to a study of post-analysis software for immune sequencing data. Unmatched junction bases numbered 10, after V lost 6 bases and J lost 5 bases. The CDR3 extends over 15 amino acids. Germline V lookup: CDR1 MDHEN, CDR2 SYDVKM. General study points: Roughly 5 TRBV segments (TRBV5-6, TRBV5-1 and TRBV20-1 among them) occurred more frequently in patients than in controls. Clustering by F measure revealed strong co-clustering among samples prepared together in one batch. Multiple sclerosis was associated with a significant reduction in normalized Chao1 diversity relative to controls.

The rearrangement links TRBV28 to TRBJ2-4; 7 bases are a match to TRBD2. The clonotype originates from a girl aged 10-17 years with multiple sclerosis. Sequenced: blood. The CDR3 protein is CASSPAASGQNIQYF. The CDR3 DNA reads TGTGCCAGCAGCCCCGCGGCTAGCGGTCAAAACATTCAGTACTTC.